In its sample, the clone carrying this T cell receptor (beta chain) was seen once. Its target is unknown. The entry originates in a study of cytomegalovirus exposure and HLA in healthy donors. Germline lookup yields CDR1 SGHRS and CDR2 YFSETQ. Trimming removed 0 bases from V and 7 bases from J; junction bases left unmatched: 2. The CDR3 contains 15 residues. PCR involved 60 Vbeta and 13 Jbeta primers. Clones were read by immunoSEQ multiplex PCR, and TCRdb kept only the in-frame ones, dropping some. The data show 150,000 to 200,000 clones, roughly four fifths seen once. Study observations and caveats: Most CMV-associated TCR beta chains were later found to appear HLA-restricted.

The sequencing input was PBMCs. The origin of this receptor is a woman aged 25-40 years in good health and CMV-seronegative. The V gene is TRBV5-1, the J gene TRBJ1-6, with 9 bases fitting TRBD1. CDR3 nucleotide sequence: TGCGCCAGCAGCTTGGAGGGGACAGGGAATTCACCCCTCCACTTT. This translates into CASSLEGTGNSPLHF.